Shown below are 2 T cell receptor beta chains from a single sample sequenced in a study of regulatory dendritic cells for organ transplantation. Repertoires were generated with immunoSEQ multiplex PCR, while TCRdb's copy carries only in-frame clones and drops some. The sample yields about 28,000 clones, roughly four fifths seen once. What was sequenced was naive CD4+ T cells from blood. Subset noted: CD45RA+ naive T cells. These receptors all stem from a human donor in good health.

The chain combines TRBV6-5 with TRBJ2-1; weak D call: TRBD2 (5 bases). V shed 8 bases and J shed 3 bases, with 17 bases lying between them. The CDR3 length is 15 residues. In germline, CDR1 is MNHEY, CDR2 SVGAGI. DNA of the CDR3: TGTGCCAGCGGATCTTCGTGGACTCGCTACAATGAGCAGTTCTTC. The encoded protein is CASGSSWTRYNEQFF.

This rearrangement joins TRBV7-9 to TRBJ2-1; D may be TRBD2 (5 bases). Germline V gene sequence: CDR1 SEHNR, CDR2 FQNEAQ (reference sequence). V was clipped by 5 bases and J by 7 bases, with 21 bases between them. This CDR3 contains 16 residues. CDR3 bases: TGTGCCAGCAGCAGCCTGGGGAGCGCCCGTGTAAATGAGCAGTTCTTC. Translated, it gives CASSSLGSARVNEQFF.